The 13 T cell receptor beta chains presented below share a single source sample, sequenced in a study of blood T cell repertoires in COVID-19. The protocol was immunoSEQ multiplex PCR, while the TCRdb copy is restricted to in-frame clones and leaves out a portion. The repertoire consists of about 270,000 clones, with roughly 93% occurring once and the leading ten covering approximately 2.5%. Specimen: PBMCs or T cells enriched from blood (not recorded which). The receptors were gathered from a woman in her thirties or forties with acute COVID-19.

The chain links TRBV19 to TRBJ1-1, with TRBD1 matching 8 bases. Germline loops: CDR1 LNHDA, CDR2 SQIVND (reference sequence). The trim removed 3 bases at V and 10 bases at J, leaving 16 bases unmatched. This CDR3 comprises 16 residues. The CDR3 DNA reads TGTGCCAGTAGTATTCGGTCGAGGGACAGGCCAGGGGTAGCTTTCTTT. Its translation is CASSIRSRDRPGVAFF.

The rearrangement links TRBV7-9 to TRBJ2-1; TRBD1 agrees at 12 bases. The CDR3 runs 15 residues. The germline gives CDR1 SEHNR, CDR2 FQNEAQ (reference sequence). V shed 5 bases and J 9 bases; nucleotides not matched to a gene: 8. CDR3: CASSPGQGAVSEQFF. DNA for the CDR3: TGTGCCAGCAGCCCGGGACAGGGGGCGGTAAGTGAGCAGTTCTTC.

The genes are TRBV15 and TRBJ1-5; 8 bases agree with TRBD1. CDR1 and CDR2 (germline): LNHNV, YYDKDF (reference sequence). The length of the CDR3 is 16 residues. After removal of 4 bases from V and 4 bases from J, the junction contained 9 bases not matched to a gene. CDR3 DNA sequence: TGTGCCACCAGCACCTTTCAGGGGGCATTAAATCAGCCCCAGCATTTT. This sequence encodes CATSTFQGALNQPQHF. The full variable domain, in which reference TRBV15 and TRBJ1-5 provide the parts outside the CDR3, is DAMVIQNPRYQVTQFGKPVTLSCSQTLNHNVMYWYQQKSSQAPKLLFHYYDKDFNNEADTPDNFQSRRPNTSFCFLDIRSPGLGDTAMYLCATSTFQGALNQPQHFGDGTRLSIL.

The chain is built from TRBV19 and TRBJ1-1, with 10 nucleotides matching TRBD1. The CDR3 runs 15 residues. The germline gives CDR1 LNHDA, CDR2 SQIVND (reference sequence). V was pared by 4 bases and J by 5 bases, with 7 bases of the junction left unmatched. CDR3 region: CASSNDRGRGTEAFF. CDR3 DNA sequence: TGTGCCAGTAGTAACGACAGGGGGCGTGGAACTGAAGCTTTCTTT.

The chain has TRBV2 and TRBJ2-1, with 15 bases aligning to TRBD2. The J segment lost 7 bases and the V segment lost 8 bases, leaving 3 bases of the junction unmatched. Germline V CDR1 and CDR2: SNHLY, FYNNEI. This CDR3 is built from 14 residues. The CDR3 sequence is CASRGLAGGNEQFF. In nucleotides, the CDR3 is TGTGCCAGCCGGGGACTAGCGGGGGGAAATGAGCAGTTCTTC.

The chain links TRBV7-9 to TRBJ1-2; D perhaps matches TRBD1 (6 bases). Trimming took 8 bases from V and 7 from J, leaving 20 bases between them. This CDR3 comprises 14 residues. Germline CDR1 reads SEHNR; CDR2 reads FQNEAQ (reference sequence). CDR3 sequence (DNA): TGTGCCAGCGGGCAAGACACAGGGTCGGGTGGCTACACCTTC. Its protein product is CASGQDTGSGGYTF.

The genes are TRBV15 and TRBJ2-5, with TRBD2 matching 10 bases. The CDR3 sequence is 16 residues long. V lost 0 bases to trimming and J lost 5 bases; unmatched junction nucleotides: 6. CDR1 is LNHNV and CDR2 is YYDKDF in the germline V gene (reference sequence). As DNA, the CDR3 is TGTGCCACCAGCAGAGATACGAGCGGGGGGGTCGAGACCCAGTACTTC. Residues: CATSRDTSGGVETQYF. Full variable domain (outside the CDR3, taken from reference TRBV15 and TRBJ2-5): DAMVIQNPRYQVTQFGKPVTLSCSQTLNHNVMYWYQQKSSQAPKLLFHYYDKDFNNEADTPDNFQSRRPNTSFCFLDIRSPGLGDTAMYLCATSRDTSGGVETQYFGPGTRLLVL.

The chain recombines TRBV24-1 with TRBJ2-5, with TRBD2 as a possible D gene (6 bases). Trimming stripped 8 bases from V and 2 bases from J, with 17 bases between. This CDR3 has 15 amino acids. CDR1 is KGHDR and CDR2 is SFDVKD in the germline V gene. CDR3 nucleotides: TGTGCCACCATGGAGAGCGGGTTGGCACAAGAGACCCAGTACTTC. Amino acids: CATMESGLAQETQYF.

This rearrangement joins TRBV29-1 to TRBJ1-4; D is ambiguous. The V end was cut by 4 bases, the J end by 8 bases, with 17 bases between. Germline V gene lookup returns CDR1 SQVTM and CDR2 ANQGSEA. This CDR3 spans 14 amino acids. CDR3 sequence: CSVGGGMVGEKLFF. The CDR3 DNA sequence: TGCAGCGTTGGTGGAGGGATGGTTGGGGAAAAACTGTTTTTT.

CDR3 residues: CASSQDLPRGSSYNSPLHF. As DNA, the CDR3 is TGCGCCAGCAGCCAAGATTTGCCCAGGGGGAGCTCCTATAATTCACCCCTCCACTTT. The chain combines TRBV4-3 with TRBJ1-6; TRBD1 matches at 7 bases. The V gene's germline CDR1 is LGHNA and CDR2 YSLEER. There are 19 residues in the CDR3. J gave up 0 bases and V 0 bases, and 8 bases lay outside the gene matches.

This chain connects TRBV2 to TRBJ1-5; TRBD1 matches at 8 bases. The CDR3 spans 15 residues. The germline CDR1 and CDR2 sequences are SNHLY and FYNNEI. V lost 2 bases and J lost 4; bases outside the gene matches: 4. CDR3: CASSEIGQGNQPQHF. As DNA, the CDR3 is TGTGCCAGCAGTGAAATTGGACAGGGTAATCAGCCCCAGCATTTT.

The gene calls are TRBV4-1 and TRBJ2-2; tentative D call: TRBD1 (5 bases). Trimming pared 4 bases from V and 4 bases from J, leaving 10 bases between. The CDR3 length is 14 residues. Germline values: CDR1 MGHRA, CDR2 YSYEKL. CDR3 bases: TGCGCCAGCAGCCCTCGGCAGGGCACCGGGGAGCTGTTTTTT. Residues: CASSPRQGTGELFF.

The chain links TRBV19 to TRBJ1-5; TRBD1 is a possible D gene (5 bases). Germline loops: CDR1 LNHDA, CDR2 SQIVND (reference sequence). The CDR3 is made up of 14 amino acids. Trimming left V 2 bases short and J 5 bases short, with 10 bases between. The CDR3 DNA sequence: TGTGCCAGTAGTATAAGGCAGGGTTATCAGCCCCAGCATTTT. Translating gives CASSIRQGYQPQHF.